This entry lists 13 T cell receptor beta chains sequenced from one sample in a study of blood T cells in healthy people across ages. The use of a sample-barcoded 5' primer and a J-beta primer mix characterized a second PCR of roughly 7 to 11 cycles. One entry per CDR3 protein, called by TCRdb with MiXCR from the 5' RACE reads. The sample lists just over 1 million distinct CDR3 sequences, 40% to 55% occurring once. The specimen was blood. The receptors originated from a woman in her sixties in good health.

This chain joins TRBV18 and TRBJ2-5, with a tentative D call TRBD2 (6 bases). The DNA end favors TRBJ2-7, so the J call may be wrong. CDR1 and CDR2 (germline): KGHSH, LQKENI. The CDR3 sequence is 15 residues long. The CDR3 loop reads CASSPRGGFTYEQYF. CDR3 bases: TGTGCCAGCTCACCACGGGGAGGCTTCACCTACGAGCAGTACTTC.

This clonotype occurred a few times. The J gene is TRBJ2-5, the V gene TRBV27; a possible D gene is TRBD1 (6 bases). V was trimmed by 6 bases and J by 2 bases, leaving 10 bases between them. The germline V gene encodes CDR1 MNHEY and CDR2 SMNVEV (reference sequence). CDR3 length equals 13 residues. The CDR3 sequence is CASSEGEQETQYF. DNA of the CDR3: TGTGCCAGCAGCGAGGGGGAACAAGAGACCCAGTACTTC.

The chain recombines TRBV4-2 with TRBJ2-1, with D possibly being TRBD2 (6 bases). The V and J ends lost 1 base and 12 bases respectively, with 16 bases between them. There are 14 residues in the CDR3. Germline CDR1 LGHNA, CDR2 YNFKEQ. The chain's CDR3 is CASSQARAGYGQFF. CDR3 DNA: TGTGCCAGCAGCCAAGCGAGGGCGGGATATGGGCAGTTCTTC.

This clonotype has a handful of counts. The V gene is TRBV20-1, the J gene TRBJ1-5; no reliable D call. Germline-derived CDR1 and CDR2 are DFQATT and SNEGSKA (reference sequence). V was pared by 0 bases and J by 1 base, with 7 bases between. CDR3 length equals 14 residues. The CDR3 protein is CSARDLGSNQPQHF. DNA of the CDR3: TGCAGTGCTAGAGATCTAGGAAGCAATCAGCCCCAGCATTTT.

With respect to this clonotype: An end of the junction differs from the germline gene, which may be a read error. The chain joins TRBV29-1 to TRBJ2-1, with 8 bases lining up with TRBD1. The germline V gene encodes CDR1 SQVTM and CDR2 ANQGSEA. This CDR3 region has 14 residues. The DNA for the CDR3 is TGCAGCGTTGATGCGGCCAGGGGGCACAATAAGCAGTTCTTC. Protein: CSVDAARGHNKQFF.

The chain recombines TRBV2 with TRBJ2-7, with TRBD1 matching over 10 bases. CDR3 length: 13 amino acids. CDR1 and CDR2 from the germline V gene are SNHLY and FYNNEI. V gave up 7 bases and J gave up 3 bases; unmatched junction bases: 3. The CDR3 region is CASKTGGFYEQYF. The CDR3 nucleotides read TGTGCCAGCAAGACAGGGGGCTTCTACGAGCAGTACTTC.

V gene TRBV21-1 combines with J gene TRBJ2-5; the table's D gene call, TRBD2, was not cross checked with the DNA. TRBV21-1 is a listed pseudogene. The CDR3 sequence is 20 residues long. CDR3 residues: CASNRWGLAGVRAVQETQYF. For the CDR3, the DNA is TGTGCCAGCAACCGGTGGGGGCTAGCGGGAGTGAGGGCCGTACAAGAGACCCAGTACTTC.

The J gene is TRBJ1-1, the V gene TRBV18, with TRBD1 identical over 7 bases. Germline CDR1 is KGHSH and CDR2 is LQKENI. The V and J ends lost 2 bases and 5 bases, in that order; junction bases with no gene match: 8. CDR3 size: 15 residues. CDR3 sequence: CASSPNRGAKTEAFF. DNA of the CDR3: TGTGCCAGCTCACCAAACAGGGGCGCGAAGACTGAAGCTTTCTTT.

The J gene is TRBJ2-7, the V gene TRBV27, with TRBD1 as a possible D gene (5 bases). The V gene lost 0 bases and the J gene lost 5 bases, with 14 bases spanning the gap. The germline gives CDR1 MNHEY, CDR2 SMNVEV (reference sequence). The CDR3 length is 15 residues. In DNA form, the CDR3 reads TGTGCCAGCAGTTTATCGAGCGCCAGGGTGAACGAGCAGTACTTC. Translating it yields CASSLSSARVNEQYF.

This clonotype showed up just a few times. V and J are TRBV21-1 and TRBJ1-5. TRBV21-1 is labeled a pseudogene. CDR3 size: 15 residues. The CDR3 DNA reads as TGTGCCAGCAGCAAAGCTCCGGCAGACGATCAGCCCCAGCATTTT. It translates to CASSKAPADDQPQHF.

V gene TRBV7-9 combines with J gene TRBJ2-7, with 8 bases fitting TRBD2. The CDR3 runs 16 residues. J was trimmed by 3 bases and V by 1 base; bases with no gene match: 8. CDR1 is SEHNR and CDR2 is FQNEAQ in the germline V gene (reference sequence). CDR3 sequence: CASSLGRTSWGYEQYF. As DNA, the CDR3 is TGTGCCAGCAGCTTAGGAAGGACTAGCTGGGGCTACGAGCAGTACTTC.

This sequence joins TRBV2 and TRBJ2-3; 10 nucleotides align to TRBD2. Trimming cost V 5 bases and J 4 bases; bases outside gene matches: 9. This CDR3 contains 16 residues. From germline, CDR1 is SNHLY and CDR2 FYNNEI. This CDR3 is CASSLRTSGPSDTQYF. The CDR3 DNA follows: TGTGCCAGCAGTCTGCGGACTAGCGGACCATCAGATACGCAGTATTTT.

The rearrangement links TRBV7-9 to TRBJ1-4; possibly TRBD1 for D (6 bases). The CDR3 totals 14 residues. Trimming stripped 4 bases from V and 4 bases from J, with 10 bases between. CDR1 SEHNR and CDR2 FQNEAQ come from the germline V gene (reference sequence). As DNA, the CDR3 is TGTGCCAGCAGCTCAGGACAGTATAATGAAAAACTGTTTTTT. Protein product: CASSSGQYNEKLFF.